This TCR beta chain was documented in a study of blood T cell repertoires in COVID-19. Unmatched junction bases numbered 6, after V lost 7 bases and J lost 4 bases. CDR3 length equals 14 residues. Germline loops: CDR1 LNHDA, CDR2 SQIVND (reference sequence). Using immunoSEQ multiplex PCR, the repertoire was profiled, and TCRdb retains in-frame clones only, with some absent. Among approximately 230,000 clones listed, around nine tenths were seen once. This receptor was obtained from a man younger than 35 with active or convalescent COVID-19. The V call is TRBV19, the J call TRBJ2-3, with TRBD2 matching over 9 bases. The sequenced material came from peripheral blood. The CDR3 bases are TGTGCCAGTACTGAACTAGCGGGTGCAGATACGCAGTATTTT. Its translation is CASTELAGADTQYF. Looking up the rest from reference TRBV19 and TRBJ2-3 gives the full variable domain: DGGITQSPKYLFRKEGQNVTLSCEQNLNHDAMYWYRQDPGQGLRLIYYSQIVNDFQKGDIAEGYSVSREKKESFPLTVTSAQKNPTAFYLCASTELAGADTQYFGPGTRLTVL.